A single sample gave rise to the 7 T cell receptor beta chains below, sequenced in a study of T cell responses to AZD1222 COVID-19 vaccine. TCRdb's copy holds only in-frame clones and misses some; the assay was immunoSEQ multiplex PCR. Among over 110,000 clones listed, approximately 92% were seen once. Sequences were derived from peripheral blood, sampled on day 0 of AZD1222 vaccination. These receptors were taken from an adult in good health.

The chain links TRBV4-1 to TRBJ2-3, with 8 nucleotides matching TRBD1. Germline CDR1 and CDR2: MGHRA and YSYEKL. The CDR3 contains 16 residues. V was pared by 4 bases and J by 2 bases, with 8 bases of the junction left unmatched. The CDR3 coding sequence is TGCGCCAGCAGCCGAATTAGGACAGGGTTCACAGATACGCAGTATTTT. This translates into CASSRIRTGFTDTQYF.

The J gene is TRBJ2-7, the V gene TRBV29-1; 8 bases agree with TRBD1. CDR1 is SQVTM and CDR2 is ANQGSEA in the germline V gene. Unmatched junction bases numbered 4, after V lost 4 bases and J lost 5 bases. This CDR3 spans 12 amino acids. CDR3 in amino acids: CSVGHRGDEQYF. In DNA form, the CDR3 reads TGCAGCGTTGGTCACAGGGGGGACGAGCAGTACTTC.

The genes are TRBV9 and TRBJ1-3; D unresolved. Between the trimmed V and J ends, which lost 5 bases and 0 bases, there was a span of 12 bases. Germline assignment: CDR1 SGDLS and CDR2 YYNGEE. The CDR3 is 15 amino acids. The CDR3 here is CASSQDGVSGNTIYF. The CDR3 DNA is TGTGCCAGCAGTCAAGACGGCGTCTCTGGAAACACCATATATTTT. Full variable domain (rest looked up from reference TRBV9 and TRBJ1-3): DSGVTQTPKHLITATGQRVTLRCSPRSGDLSVYWYQQSLDQGLQFLIQYYNGEERAKGNILERFSAQQFPDLHSELNLSSLELGDSALYFCASSQDGVSGNTIYFGEGSWLTVV.

The rearrangement joins TRBV19 to TRBJ2-1; 8 bases fit TRBD2. CDR1 and CDR2 (germline): LNHDA, SQIVND (reference sequence). This CDR3 is built from 17 residues. V lost 6 bases, J lost 3 bases, and 13 bases stayed unmatched. The CDR3 loop reads CASSLRRGASHYNEQFF. For the CDR3, the DNA is TGTGCCAGTAGCCTCAGGCGGGGGGCAAGTCACTACAATGAGCAGTTCTTC.

The gene calls are TRBV12-3 or TRBV12-4 and TRBJ1-6, with a tentative D call TRBD1 (5 bases). CDR3 size: 13 residues. V was cut by 8 bases and J by 4 bases, with 9 bases left in between. Here the CDR3 DNA reads TGTGCCAGCTGGACAATATATAATTCACCCCTCCACTTT. It specifies CASWTIYNSPLHF.

V usage is TRBV5-1 and J usage is TRBJ1-2; 9 bases are a match to TRBD1. The CDR3 covers 15 residues. The ends lost 4 bases at V and 3 bases at J; junction bases unmatched: 7. Per germline, CDR1 SGHRS and CDR2 YFSETQ. CDR3 sequence (DNA): TGCGCCAGCAGCCCGTACAGGGGGCGAGACTATGGCTACACCTTC. Amino acids: CASSPYRGRDYGYTF.

This clone has only one observation. The chain couples TRBV4-2 to TRBJ2-2; 10 bases line up with TRBD1. Germline CDR1 and CDR2: LGHNA and YNFKEQ. Losses at the gene ends were 3 bases for V and 6 bases for J; bases not matched to a gene: 7. The CDR3 spans 16 residues. The CDR3 DNA sequence: TGTGCCAGCAGCCATCAGGACAGGGGGACGGCCGGGGAGCTGTTTTTT. Translation gives CASSHQDRGTAGELFF.